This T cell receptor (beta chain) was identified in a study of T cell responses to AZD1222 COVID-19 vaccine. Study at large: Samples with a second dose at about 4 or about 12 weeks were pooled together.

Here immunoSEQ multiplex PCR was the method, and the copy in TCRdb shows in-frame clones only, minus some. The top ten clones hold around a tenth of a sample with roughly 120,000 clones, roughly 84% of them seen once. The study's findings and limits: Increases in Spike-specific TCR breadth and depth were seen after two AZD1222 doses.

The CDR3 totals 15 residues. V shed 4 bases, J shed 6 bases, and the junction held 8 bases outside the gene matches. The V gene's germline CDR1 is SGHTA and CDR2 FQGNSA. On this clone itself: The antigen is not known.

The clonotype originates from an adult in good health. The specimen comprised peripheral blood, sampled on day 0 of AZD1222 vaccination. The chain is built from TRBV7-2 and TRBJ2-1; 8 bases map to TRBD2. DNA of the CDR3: TGTGCCAGCAGCTCACGGGGGGGAGTGTTCAATGAGCAGTTCTTC. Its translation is CASSSRGGVFNEQFF.